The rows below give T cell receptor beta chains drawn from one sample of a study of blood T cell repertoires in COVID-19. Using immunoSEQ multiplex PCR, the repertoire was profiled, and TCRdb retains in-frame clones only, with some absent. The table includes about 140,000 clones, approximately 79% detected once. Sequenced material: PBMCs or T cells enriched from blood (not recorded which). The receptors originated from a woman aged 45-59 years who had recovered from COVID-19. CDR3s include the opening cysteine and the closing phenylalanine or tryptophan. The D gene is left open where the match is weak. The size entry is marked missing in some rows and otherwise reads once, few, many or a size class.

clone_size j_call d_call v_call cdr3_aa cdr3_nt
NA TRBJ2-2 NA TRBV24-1 CATSDILFGELFF TGTGCCACCAGTGATATCTTATTCGGGGAGCTGTTTTTT
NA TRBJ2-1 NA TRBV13 CASSQGGLSNEQFF TGTGCCAGCAGCCAGGGGGGCCTTTCAAATGAGCAGTTCTTC
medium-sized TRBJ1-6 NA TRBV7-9 CASSHRVTNSPLHF TGTGCCAGCAGCCACAGGGTAACCAATTCACCCCTCCACTTT
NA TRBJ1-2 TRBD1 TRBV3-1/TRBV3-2 CASSRREGAEGYTF TGTGCCAGCAGCCGTCGTGAGGGGGCGGAGGGCTACACCTTC
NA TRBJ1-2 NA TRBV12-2 CASTQGGGLYGYTF TGTGCAAGTACACAGGGCGGGGGGCTATATGGCTACACCTTC
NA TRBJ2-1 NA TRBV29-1 CSVVQGNEQFF TGCAGCGTTGTGCAGGGGAATGAGCAGTTCTTC
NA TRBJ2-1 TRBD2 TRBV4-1 CASSQEQTSGGYEQFF TGCGCCAGCAGCCAAGAACAGACTAGCGGGGGTTATGAGCAGTTCTTC
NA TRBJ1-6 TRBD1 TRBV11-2 CASSRDRAILRGYSPLHF TGTGCCAGCAGCCGAGACAGGGCAATTCTCCGGGGGTACTCACCCCTCCACTTT
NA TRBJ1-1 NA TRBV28 CASSSWRTVNTEAFF TGTGCCAGCAGTTCCTGGAGGACAGTGAACACTGAAGCTTTCTTT
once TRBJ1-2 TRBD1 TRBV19 CASISQGAAGYTF TGTGCCAGTATCTCACAGGGGGCGGCTGGCTACACCTTC
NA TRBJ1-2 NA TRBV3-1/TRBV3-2 CASSQFRLRFNYGYTF TGTGCCAGCAGCCAATTTCGACTGCGGTTCAACTATGGCTACACCTTC
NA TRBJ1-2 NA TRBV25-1 CASSEWGGSYGYTF TGTGCCAGCAGTGAATGGGGGGGCAGCTATGGCTACACCTTC
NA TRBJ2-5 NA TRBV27 CASSSTSRQWVQETQYF TGTGCCAGCAGTTCCACCTCTCGACAGTGGGTGCAAGAGACCCAGTACTTC
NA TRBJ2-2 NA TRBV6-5 CASSTSGIGELFF TGTGCCAGCAGTACCTCCGGGATTGGGGAGCTGTTTTTT
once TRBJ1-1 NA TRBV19 CASSIVMEYTEAFF TGTGCCAGTAGTATAGTGATGGAGTACACTGAAGCTTTCTTT
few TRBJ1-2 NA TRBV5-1 CASSFNGNKGDGYTF TGCGCCAGCAGCTTTAACGGCAACAAGGGAGATGGCTACACCTTC
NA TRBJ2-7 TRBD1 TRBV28 CASSSGQGAPYEQYF TGTGCCAGCAGTTCGGGACAGGGGGCCCCCTACGAGCAGTACTTC
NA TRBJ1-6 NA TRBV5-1 CASSLDPGDNSPLHF TGCGCCAGCAGCTTGGATCCAGGGGACAATTCACCCCTCCACTTT
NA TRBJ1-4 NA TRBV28 CASSLLGAGEKLFF TGTGCCAGCAGTTTGCTGGGGGCGGGTGAAAAACTGTTTTTT
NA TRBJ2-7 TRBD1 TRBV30 CAWSDDRVYYEQYF TGTGCCTGGAGCGACGACAGGGTATACTACGAGCAGTACTTC
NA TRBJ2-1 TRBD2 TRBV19 CASSIKSSGFNEQFF TGTGCCAGTAGTATTAAGTCTAGCGGGTTCAATGAGCAGTTCTTC
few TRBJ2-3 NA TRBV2 CASIDSYPDTQYF TGTGCCAGCATCGACAGTTACCCAGATACGCAGTATTTT
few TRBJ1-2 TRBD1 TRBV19 CASLDRGLDYGYTF TGTGCCAGCTTAGACAGGGGGCTCGACTATGGCTACACCTTC
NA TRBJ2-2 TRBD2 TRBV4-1 CASSQDPPQVAGAIGELFF TGCGCCAGCAGCCAAGATCCCCCCCAAGTAGCGGGAGCGATCGGGGAGCTGTTTTTT
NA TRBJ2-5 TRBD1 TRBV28 CASSLRTGGGETQYF TGTGCCAGCAGTTTAAGGACAGGGGGTGGGGAGACCCAGTACTTC
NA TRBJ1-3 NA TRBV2 CASSPRWGETIYF TGTGCCAGCAGTCCGCGTTGGGGGGAGACCATATATTTT
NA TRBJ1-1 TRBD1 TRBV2 CASSEDRGSTEAFF TGTGCCAGCAGTGAGGACAGGGGTAGTACTGAAGCTTTCTTT
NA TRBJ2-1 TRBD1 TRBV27 CASSFRQGAYNEQFF TGTGCCAGCAGTTTCAGGCAGGGGGCCTACAATGAGCAGTTCTTC
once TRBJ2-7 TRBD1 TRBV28 CASSLGTGIPLGYEQYF TGTGCCAGCAGTTTAGGGACAGGGATCCCCCTGGGCTACGAGCAGTACTTC
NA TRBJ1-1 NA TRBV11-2 CASSLIGSGAFF TGTGCCAGCAGCTTAATTGGGAGTGGAGCTTTCTTT
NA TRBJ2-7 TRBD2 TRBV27 CASSPGLAGVLEQYF TGTGCCAGCAGTCCAGGACTAGCGGGGGTTTTGGAGCAGTACTTC
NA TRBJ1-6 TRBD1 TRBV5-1 CASSTGQGGSSYNSPLHF TGCGCCAGCAGCACTGGACAGGGCGGGAGCTCCTATAATTCACCCCTCCACTTT